The rows below give T cell receptor beta chains drawn from one sample of a study of blood T cell repertoires in COVID-19. The method was immunoSEQ multiplex PCR; TCRdb's version includes in-frame clones alone and lacks a portion of them. The sample lists some 25,000 clones, roughly four fifths occurring once. Sequenced: peripheral blood. The receptor source for this set is a human donor in a cohort sampled during active COVID-19. The CDR3 runs from the conserved cysteine through the conserved F or W. The order of the fields is clone size, J gene, V gene, CDR3 length, D gene, CDR3 protein, CDR3 DNA. D genes are given only for firm matches. Clone size is shown for a subset of rows, as once, few, many or a class of expanded clone.

clone_size: -; j_call: TRBJ2-7; v_call: TRBV28; cdr3_length: 14; d_call: TRBD2; cdr3_aa: CASSSSAGGYEQYF; cdr3_nt: TGTGCCAGCAGTTCATCCGCCGGGGGGTACGAGCAGTACTTC
clone_size: -; j_call: TRBJ2-1; v_call: TRBV24-1; cdr3_length: 12; d_call: -; cdr3_aa: CAVQSSYNEQFF; cdr3_nt: TGTGCCGTACAGAGTTCCTACAATGAGCAGTTCTTC
clone_size: -; j_call: TRBJ1-1; v_call: TRBV6-5; cdr3_length: 13; d_call: TRBD1; cdr3_aa: CASSQGAGTEAFF; cdr3_nt: TGTGCCAGCAGTCAGGGGGCCGGCACTGAAGCTTTCTTT
clone_size: -; j_call: TRBJ1-1; v_call: TRBV28; cdr3_length: 13; d_call: TRBD1; cdr3_aa: CASSRQGRTEAFF; cdr3_nt: TGTGCCAGCAGTCGACAGGGTAGGACTGAAGCTTTCTTT
clone_size: -; j_call: TRBJ2-1; v_call: TRBV7-2; cdr3_length: 11; d_call: -; cdr3_aa: CASTGYNEQFF; cdr3_nt: TGTGCCAGTACGGGCTACAATGAGCAGTTCTTC
clone_size: -; j_call: TRBJ2-7; v_call: TRBV6-2/TRBV6-3; cdr3_length: 13; d_call: TRBD1; cdr3_aa: CASSYNRGYEQYF; cdr3_nt: TGTGCCAGCAGTTATAACAGGGGCTACGAGCAGTACTTC
clone_size: -; j_call: TRBJ2-2; v_call: TRBV19; cdr3_length: 17; d_call: TRBD1; cdr3_aa: CASSISRQGFYTGELFF; cdr3_nt: TGTGCCAGTAGTATTTCAAGACAGGGCTTCTACACCGGGGAGCTGTTTTTT
clone_size: -; j_call: TRBJ2-3; v_call: TRBV9; cdr3_length: 15; d_call: TRBD1; cdr3_aa: CASSGSTGPTDTQYF; cdr3_nt: TGTGCCAGCAGCGGTTCGACAGGGCCCACAGATACGCAGTATTTT
clone_size: -; j_call: TRBJ2-3; v_call: TRBV24-1; cdr3_length: 15; d_call: -; cdr3_aa: CATSDVHELADTQYF; cdr3_nt: TGTGCCACCAGTGACGTACACGAATTGGCAGATACGCAGTATTTT
clone_size: -; j_call: TRBJ2-7; v_call: TRBV18; cdr3_length: 18; d_call: TRBD2; cdr3_aa: CASSPRRGGKQESYEQYF; cdr3_nt: TGTGCCAGCTCACCAAGGCGGGGGGGCAAACAGGAGTCCTACGAGCAGTACTTC
clone_size: -; j_call: TRBJ1-5; v_call: TRBV29-1; cdr3_length: 13; d_call: -; cdr3_aa: CSVLGGNNQPQHF; cdr3_nt: TGCAGCGTTCTCGGAGGGAACAATCAGCCCCAGCATTTT
clone_size: few; j_call: TRBJ2-5; v_call: TRBV4-1; cdr3_length: 13; d_call: -; cdr3_aa: CASSRLVGETQYF; cdr3_nt: TGCGCCAGCAGCCGACTAGTCGGTGAGACCCAGTACTTC
clone_size: -; j_call: TRBJ1-2; v_call: TRBV9; cdr3_length: 17; d_call: -; cdr3_aa: CASSRRAGQGRTEGYTF; cdr3_nt: TGTGCCAGCAGCCGTAGGGCGGGGCAGGGACGTACGGAGGGCTACACCTTC
clone_size: -; j_call: TRBJ1-2; v_call: TRBV4-1; cdr3_length: 13; d_call: -; cdr3_aa: CASSGRVNYGYTF; cdr3_nt: TGCGCCAGCAGCGGCAGGGTTAACTATGGCTACACCTTC
clone_size: once; j_call: TRBJ2-5; v_call: TRBV11-2; cdr3_length: 14; d_call: -; cdr3_aa: CASSSYRVGETQYF; cdr3_nt: TGTGCCAGCAGCTCGTACAGGGTTGGAGAGACCCAGTACTTC
clone_size: once; j_call: TRBJ1-2; v_call: TRBV6-2/TRBV6-3; cdr3_length: 13; d_call: -; cdr3_aa: CASSYDHRVGYTF; cdr3_nt: TGTGCCAGCAGTTACGACCACAGGGTTGGCTACACCTTC
clone_size: -; j_call: TRBJ2-3; v_call: TRBV4-3; cdr3_length: 15; d_call: TRBD1; cdr3_aa: CASSAGHPGQNTQYF; cdr3_nt: TGCGCCAGCAGCGCGGGCCACCCGGGACAGAATACGCAGTATTTT
clone_size: -; j_call: TRBJ2-3; v_call: TRBV4-3; cdr3_length: 17; d_call: TRBD2; cdr3_aa: CASSQELPGGGTDTQYF; cdr3_nt: TGCGCCAGCAGCCAAGAACTTCCGGGAGGGGGCACAGATACGCAGTATTTT
clone_size: -; j_call: TRBJ2-3; v_call: TRBV6-2/TRBV6-3; cdr3_length: 17; d_call: TRBD2; cdr3_aa: CASSYRDYRVRTDTQYF; cdr3_nt: TGTGCCAGCAGTTACCGGGACTACAGAGTCCGCACAGATACGCAGTATTTT
clone_size: few; j_call: TRBJ1-1; v_call: TRBV2; cdr3_length: 15; d_call: TRBD1; cdr3_aa: CASRRPGQGNTEAFF; cdr3_nt: TGTGCCAGCAGAAGACCGGGACAGGGCAACACTGAAGCTTTCTTT
clone_size: -; j_call: TRBJ1-4; v_call: TRBV19; cdr3_length: 13; d_call: -; cdr3_aa: CASSMNRDEKLFF; cdr3_nt: TGTGCCAGTAGTATGAACAGGGATGAAAAACTGTTTTTT
clone_size: -; j_call: TRBJ2-3; v_call: TRBV12-2; cdr3_length: 21; d_call: -; cdr3_aa: CASRSWLEMIAGGRHVDTQYF; cdr3_nt: TGTGCAAGTCGCTCCTGGCTAGAGATGATAGCGGGGGGCCGACACGTGGATACGCAGTATTTT
clone_size: -; j_call: TRBJ2-3; v_call: TRBV7-3; cdr3_length: 21; d_call: TRBD2; cdr3_aa: CASSLTGWTSGSPRRTDTQYF; cdr3_nt: TGTGCCAGCAGCTTAACGGGTTGGACTAGCGGGAGCCCCCGGCGCACAGATACGCAGTATTTT
clone_size: few; j_call: TRBJ1-2; v_call: TRBV7-2; cdr3_length: 12; d_call: -; cdr3_aa: CASSTNRVGYTF; cdr3_nt: TGTGCCAGCAGCACAAACAGGGTTGGCTACACCTTC
clone_size: -; j_call: TRBJ2-3; v_call: TRBV20-1; cdr3_length: 14; d_call: -; cdr3_aa: CSASGRGSTDTQYF; cdr3_nt: TGCAGTGCTAGTGGTCGGGGGAGCACAGATACGCAGTATTTT
clone_size: -; j_call: TRBJ1-1; v_call: TRBV4-2; cdr3_length: 14; d_call: -; cdr3_aa: CASSRGLVNTEAFF; cdr3_nt: TGTGCCAGCAGCCGAGGACTGGTGAACACTGAAGCTTTCTTT
clone_size: -; j_call: TRBJ2-1; v_call: TRBV5-8; cdr3_length: 15; d_call: -; cdr3_aa: CASSLGQPFRVEQFF; cdr3_nt: TGTGCCAGCAGCTTGGGACAGCCCTTTCGGGTAGAGCAGTTCTTC
clone_size: -; j_call: TRBJ1-3; v_call: TRBV19; cdr3_length: 13; d_call: TRBD1; cdr3_aa: CASSRSGTGVPHF; cdr3_nt: TGTGCCAGTAGTAGATCCGGGACAGGGGTCCCCCATTTT
clone_size: -; j_call: TRBJ2-5; v_call: TRBV3-1/TRBV3-2; cdr3_length: 15; d_call: TRBD2; cdr3_aa: CASSRSSGLQETQYF; cdr3_nt: TGTGCCAGCAGCCGGTCTAGCGGGCTCCAAGAGACCCAGTACTTC
clone_size: -; j_call: TRBJ1-2; v_call: TRBV18; cdr3_length: 14; d_call: TRBD1; cdr3_aa: CASSLQGDDYGYTF; cdr3_nt: TGTGCCAGCTCACTACAGGGGGACGACTATGGCTACACCTTC
clone_size: -; j_call: TRBJ2-2; v_call: TRBV27; cdr3_length: 17; d_call: TRBD2; cdr3_aa: CASSILGLAGPSGELFF; cdr3_nt: TGTGCCAGCAGTATACTTGGACTAGCGGGCCCATCCGGGGAGCTGTTTTTT